This record concerns one T cell receptor (beta chain) sequence. The protocol was immunoSEQ multiplex PCR, while the TCRdb copy is restricted to in-frame clones and leaves out a portion. The sample includes about 58,000 clones, around 92% of them seen just once. These data are taken from a study of technical replicates of blood from a handful of donors. Germline loops: CDR1 MGHDK, CDR2 SYGVNS. Trimming cost V 3 bases and J 2 bases; bases outside gene matches: 3. CDR3 length: 15 amino acids. This TCR was recovered from a human donor in good health. Some clones in this sample may be carry-over from other donors' samples. Sequencing was carried out using PBMCs. The J gene is TRBJ1-3, the V gene TRBV25-1; 8 bases align to TRBD1. The CDR3 is CASSEYRGTGNTIYF. The CDR3 DNA sequence: TGTGCCAGCAGTGAGTACAGGGGGACTGGAAACACCATATATTTT.